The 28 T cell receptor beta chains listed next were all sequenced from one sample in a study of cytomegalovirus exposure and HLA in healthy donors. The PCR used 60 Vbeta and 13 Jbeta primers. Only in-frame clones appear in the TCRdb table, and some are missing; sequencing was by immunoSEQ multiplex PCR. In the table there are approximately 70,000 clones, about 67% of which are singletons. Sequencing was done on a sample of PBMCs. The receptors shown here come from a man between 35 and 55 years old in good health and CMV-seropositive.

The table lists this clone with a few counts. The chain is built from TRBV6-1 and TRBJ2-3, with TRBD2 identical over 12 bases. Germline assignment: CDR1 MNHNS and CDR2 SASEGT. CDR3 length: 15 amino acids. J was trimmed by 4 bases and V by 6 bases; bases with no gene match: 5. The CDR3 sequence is CASSGLAGRADTQYF. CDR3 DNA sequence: TGTGCCAGCAGCGGACTAGCGGGAAGGGCAGATACGCAGTATTTT.

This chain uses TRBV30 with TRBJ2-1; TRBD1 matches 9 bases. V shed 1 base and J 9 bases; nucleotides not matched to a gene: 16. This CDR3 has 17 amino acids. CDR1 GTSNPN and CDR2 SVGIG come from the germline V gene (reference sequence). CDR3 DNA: TGTGCCTGGAGTGCCCTCCCGCCGGGACAGGGATACGGTGAGCAGTTCTTC. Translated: CAWSALPPGQGYGEQFF.

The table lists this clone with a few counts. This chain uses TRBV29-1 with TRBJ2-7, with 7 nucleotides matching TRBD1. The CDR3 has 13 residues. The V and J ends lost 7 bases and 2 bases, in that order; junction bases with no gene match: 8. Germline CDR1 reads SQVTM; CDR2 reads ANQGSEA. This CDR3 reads CSASGGQTYEQYF. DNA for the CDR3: TGCAGCGCTTCAGGGGGACAGACCTACGAGCAGTACTTC.

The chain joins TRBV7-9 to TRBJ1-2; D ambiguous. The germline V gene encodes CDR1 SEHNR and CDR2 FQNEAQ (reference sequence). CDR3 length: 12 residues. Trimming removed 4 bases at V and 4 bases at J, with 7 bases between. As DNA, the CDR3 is TGTGCCAGCAGCTCCTATGGCTATGGCTACACCTTC. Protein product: CASSSYGYGYTF.

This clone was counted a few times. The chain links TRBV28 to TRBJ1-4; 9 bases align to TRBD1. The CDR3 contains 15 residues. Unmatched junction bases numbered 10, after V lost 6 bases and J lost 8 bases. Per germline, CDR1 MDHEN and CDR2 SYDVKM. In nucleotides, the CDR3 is TGTGCCAGCAGCTTACCCGGGACAGGGAGGGAAAAACTGTTTTTT. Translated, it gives CASSLPGTGREKLFF.

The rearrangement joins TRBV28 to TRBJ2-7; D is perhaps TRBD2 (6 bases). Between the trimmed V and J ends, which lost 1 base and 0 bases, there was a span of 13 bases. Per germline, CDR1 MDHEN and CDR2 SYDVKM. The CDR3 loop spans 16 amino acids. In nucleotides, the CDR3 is TGTGCCAGCAGTTTATCCGGCCGGGGGAGCTCCTACGAGCAGTACTTC. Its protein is CASSLSGRGSSYEQYF.

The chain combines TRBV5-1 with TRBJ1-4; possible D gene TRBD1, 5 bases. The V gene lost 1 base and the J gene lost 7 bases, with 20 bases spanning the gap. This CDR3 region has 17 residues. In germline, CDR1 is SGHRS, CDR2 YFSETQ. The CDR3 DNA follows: TGCGCCAGCAGCTTGTTAAAGAACGGCGGGGCGGGTGAAAAACTGTTTTTT. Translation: CASSLLKNGGAGEKLFF.

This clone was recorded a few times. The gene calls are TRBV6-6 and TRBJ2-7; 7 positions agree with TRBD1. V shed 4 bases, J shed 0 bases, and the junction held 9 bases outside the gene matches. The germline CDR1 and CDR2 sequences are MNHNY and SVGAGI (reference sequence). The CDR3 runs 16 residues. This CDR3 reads CASSLAGGWSSYEQYF. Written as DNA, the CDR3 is TGTGCCAGCAGTTTAGCAGGGGGATGGAGCTCCTACGAGCAGTACTTC.

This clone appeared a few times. The CDR3 reads CASSYIAFQMNTEAFF. CDR3 nucleotides: TGTGCCAGCAGTTACATTGCATTTCAGATGAACACTGAAGCTTTCTTT. The chain links TRBV6-5 to TRBJ1-1; D gene ambiguous. V was trimmed by 2 bases and J by 0 bases, leaving 13 bases between them. Germline loops: CDR1 MNHEY, CDR2 SVGAGI. The CDR3 has 16 amino acids.

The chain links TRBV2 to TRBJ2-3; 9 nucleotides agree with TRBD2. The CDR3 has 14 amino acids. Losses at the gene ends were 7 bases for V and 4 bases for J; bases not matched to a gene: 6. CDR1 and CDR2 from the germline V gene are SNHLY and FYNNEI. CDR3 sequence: CASNGLATSDTQYF. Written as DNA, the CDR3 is TGTGCCAGCAATGGACTAGCGACTTCAGATACGCAGTATTTT.

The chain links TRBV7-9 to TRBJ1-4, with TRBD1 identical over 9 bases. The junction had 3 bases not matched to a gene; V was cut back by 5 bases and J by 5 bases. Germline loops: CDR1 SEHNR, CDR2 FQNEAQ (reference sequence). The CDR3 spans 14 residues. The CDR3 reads CASSTDRGNEKLFF. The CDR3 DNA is TGTGCCAGCAGCACGGACAGGGGAAATGAAAAACTGTTTTTT.

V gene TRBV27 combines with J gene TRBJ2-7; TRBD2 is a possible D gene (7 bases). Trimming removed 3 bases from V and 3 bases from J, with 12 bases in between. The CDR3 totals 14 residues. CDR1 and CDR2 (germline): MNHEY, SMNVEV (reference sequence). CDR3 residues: CASSLAGALYEQYF. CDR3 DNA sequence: TGTGCCAGCAGTTTGGCGGGGGCCCTCTACGAGCAGTACTTC.

CDR3 sequence reads: CASSYSLTGTTDTQYF. DNA for the CDR3: TGTGCCAGCAGTTACTCGTTGACAGGGACCACAGATACGCAGTATTTT. This sequence joins TRBV6-5 and TRBJ2-3, with 7 positions matching TRBD1. This CDR3 is 16 amino acids long. With 0 bases clipped from V and 2 bases from J, the junction kept 5 bases outside the gene matches. CDR1 and CDR2 (germline): MNHEY, SVGAGI.

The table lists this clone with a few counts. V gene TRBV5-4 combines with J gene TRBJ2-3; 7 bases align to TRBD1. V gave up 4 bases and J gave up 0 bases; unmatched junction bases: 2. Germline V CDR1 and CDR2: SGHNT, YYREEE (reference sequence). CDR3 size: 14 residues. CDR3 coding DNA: TGTGCCAGCAGCCAACAGGGGAGCACAGATACGCAGTATTTT. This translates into CASSQQGSTDTQYF.

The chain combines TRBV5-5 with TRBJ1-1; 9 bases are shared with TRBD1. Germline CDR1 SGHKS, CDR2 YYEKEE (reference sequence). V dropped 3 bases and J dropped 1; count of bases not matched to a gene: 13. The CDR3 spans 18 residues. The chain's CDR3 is CASSSYRIQGAANTEAFF. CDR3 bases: TGTGCCAGCAGCTCGTACCGAATACAGGGGGCGGCGAACACTGAAGCTTTCTTT.

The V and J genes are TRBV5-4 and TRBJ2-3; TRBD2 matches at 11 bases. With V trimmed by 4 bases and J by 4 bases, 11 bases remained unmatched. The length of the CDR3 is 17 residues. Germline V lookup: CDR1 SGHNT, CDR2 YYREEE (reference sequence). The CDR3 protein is CASSQGLAVGGADTQYF. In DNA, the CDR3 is TGTGCCAGCAGCCAGGGACTAGCGGTTGGTGGAGCAGATACGCAGTATTTT.

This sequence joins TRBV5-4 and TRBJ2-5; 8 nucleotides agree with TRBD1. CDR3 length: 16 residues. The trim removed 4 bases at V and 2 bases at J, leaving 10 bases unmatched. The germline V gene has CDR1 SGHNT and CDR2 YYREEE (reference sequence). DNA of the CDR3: TGTGCCAGCAGCATCGGACAGGGATCTCTTCAAGAGACCCAGTACTTC. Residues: CASSIGQGSLQETQYF.

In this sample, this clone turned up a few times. CDR3 sequence: CASSLDPTQGSYGYTF. Here the CDR3 DNA reads TGCGCCAGCAGCTTGGATCCGACGCAGGGAAGCTATGGCTACACCTTC. The chain recombines TRBV5-1 with TRBJ1-2; weak D call: TRBD1 (5 bases). The V gene lost 0 bases and the J gene lost 4 bases, with 16 bases spanning the gap. The CDR3 totals 16 residues. CDR1 SGHRS and CDR2 YFSETQ come from the germline V gene.

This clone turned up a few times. CDR3 sequence reads: CASSLDRGILFF. CDR3 nucleotide sequence: TGTGCCAGCAGCTTAGACAGGGGCATACTGTTTTTT. The chain uses TRBV13 and TRBJ1-4; 7 bases are shared with TRBD1. Per germline, CDR1 PRHDT and CDR2 FYEKMQ (reference sequence). The CDR3 sequence is 12 residues long. The junction had 3 bases not matched to a gene; V was cut back by 1 base and J by 13 bases.

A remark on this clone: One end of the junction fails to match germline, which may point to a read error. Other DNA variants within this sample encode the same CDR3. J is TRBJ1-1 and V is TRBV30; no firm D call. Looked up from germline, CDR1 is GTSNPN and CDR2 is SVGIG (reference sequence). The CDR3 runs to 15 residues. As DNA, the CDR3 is TGTGCCTGGAGTGTAATTTCGACGAGGGTCGATGAAGCTTTCTTC. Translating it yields CAWSVISTRVDEAFF.

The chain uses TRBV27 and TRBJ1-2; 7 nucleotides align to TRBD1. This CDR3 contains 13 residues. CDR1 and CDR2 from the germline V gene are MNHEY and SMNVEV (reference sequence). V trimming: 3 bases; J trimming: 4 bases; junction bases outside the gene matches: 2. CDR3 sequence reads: CASSFAGGYGYTF. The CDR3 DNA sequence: TGTGCCAGCAGTTTCGCAGGGGGCTATGGCTACACCTTC.

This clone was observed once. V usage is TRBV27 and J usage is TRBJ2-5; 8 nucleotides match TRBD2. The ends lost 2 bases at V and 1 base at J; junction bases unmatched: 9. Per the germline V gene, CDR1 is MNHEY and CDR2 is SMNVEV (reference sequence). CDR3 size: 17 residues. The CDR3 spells CASSLKGRGAFQETQYF. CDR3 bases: TGTGCCAGCAGTTTAAAGGGGCGGGGGGCCTTCCAAGAGACCCAGTACTTC.

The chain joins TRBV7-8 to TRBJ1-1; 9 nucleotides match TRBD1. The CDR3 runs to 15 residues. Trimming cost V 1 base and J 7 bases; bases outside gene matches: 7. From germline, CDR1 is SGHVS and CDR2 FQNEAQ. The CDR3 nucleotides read TGTGCCAGCAGCTTAGTAAGGACAGGGGAAGGTGAAGCTTTCTTT. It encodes CASSLVRTGEGEAFF.

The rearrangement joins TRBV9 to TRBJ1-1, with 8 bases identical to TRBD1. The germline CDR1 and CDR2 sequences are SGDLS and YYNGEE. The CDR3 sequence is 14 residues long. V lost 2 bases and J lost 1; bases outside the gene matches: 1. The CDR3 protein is CASSVTGENTEAFF. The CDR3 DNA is TGTGCCAGCAGCGTGACAGGGGAGAACACTGAAGCTTTCTTT.

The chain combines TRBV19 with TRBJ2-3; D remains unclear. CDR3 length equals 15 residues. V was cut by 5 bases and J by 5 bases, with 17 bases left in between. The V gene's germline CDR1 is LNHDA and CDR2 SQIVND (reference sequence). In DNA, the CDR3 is TGTGCCAGTAGTTCAGTGGTTACACAACGAGATACGCAGTATTTT. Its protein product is CASSSVVTQRDTQYF.

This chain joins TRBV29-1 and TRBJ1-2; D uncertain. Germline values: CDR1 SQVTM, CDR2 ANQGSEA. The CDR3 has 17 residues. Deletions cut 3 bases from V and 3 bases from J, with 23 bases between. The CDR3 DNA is TGCAGCGTTGACGAATTGATCGCGGGCGGTGGGGACTATGGCTACACCTTC. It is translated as CSVDELIAGGGDYGYTF. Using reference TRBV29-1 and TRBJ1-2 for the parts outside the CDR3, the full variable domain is SAVISQKPSRDICQRGTSLTIQCQVDSQVTMMFWYRQQPGQSLTLIATANQGSEATYESGFVIDKFPISRPNLTFSTLTVSNMSPEDSSIYLCSVDELIAGGGDYGYTFGSGTRLTVV.

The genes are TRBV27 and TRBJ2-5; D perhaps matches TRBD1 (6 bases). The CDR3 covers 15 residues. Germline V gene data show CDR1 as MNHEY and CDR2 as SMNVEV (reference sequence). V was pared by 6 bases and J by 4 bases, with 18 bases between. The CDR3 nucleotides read TGTGCCAGCAGCCCGTTGGGGGCTCTTGGAGAGACCCAGTACTTC. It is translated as CASSPLGALGETQYF.

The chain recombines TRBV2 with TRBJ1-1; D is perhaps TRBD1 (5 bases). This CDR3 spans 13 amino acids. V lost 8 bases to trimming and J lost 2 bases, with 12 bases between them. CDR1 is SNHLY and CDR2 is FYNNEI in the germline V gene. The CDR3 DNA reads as TGTGCCAGCGACGCAGGGTCCAACACTGAAGCTTTCTTT. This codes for CASDAGSNTEAFF.